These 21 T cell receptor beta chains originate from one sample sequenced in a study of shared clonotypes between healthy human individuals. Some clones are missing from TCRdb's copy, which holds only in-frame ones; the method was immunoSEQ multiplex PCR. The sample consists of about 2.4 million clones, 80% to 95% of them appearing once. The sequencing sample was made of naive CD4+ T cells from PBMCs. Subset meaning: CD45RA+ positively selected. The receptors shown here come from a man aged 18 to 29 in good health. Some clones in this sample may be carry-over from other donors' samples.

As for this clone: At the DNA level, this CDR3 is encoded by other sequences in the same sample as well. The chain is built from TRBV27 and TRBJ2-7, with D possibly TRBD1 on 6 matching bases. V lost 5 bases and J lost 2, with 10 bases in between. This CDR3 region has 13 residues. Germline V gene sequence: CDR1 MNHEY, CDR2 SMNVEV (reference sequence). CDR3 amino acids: CASSQQGPYEQYF. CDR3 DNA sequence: TGTGCCAGCAGTCAACAGGGCCCCTACGAGCAGTACTTC.

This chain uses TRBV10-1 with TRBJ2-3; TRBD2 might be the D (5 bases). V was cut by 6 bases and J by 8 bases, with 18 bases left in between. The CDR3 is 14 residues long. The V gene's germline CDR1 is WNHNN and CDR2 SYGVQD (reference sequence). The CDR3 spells CASSPLSSGITQYF. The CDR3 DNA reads TGCGCCAGCAGCCCCCTTTCTTCCGGGATTACGCAGTATTTT.

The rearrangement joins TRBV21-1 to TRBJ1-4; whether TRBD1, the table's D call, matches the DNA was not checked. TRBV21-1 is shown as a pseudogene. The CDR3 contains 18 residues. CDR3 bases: TGTGCCAGCAGCATGAGACGGGGACACAGCGAGGGCGATGAAAAACTGTTTTTT. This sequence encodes CASSMRRGHSEGDEKLFF.

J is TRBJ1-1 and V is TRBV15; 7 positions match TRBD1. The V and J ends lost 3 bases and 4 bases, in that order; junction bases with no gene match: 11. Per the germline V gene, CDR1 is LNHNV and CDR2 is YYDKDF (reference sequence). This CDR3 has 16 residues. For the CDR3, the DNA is TGTGCCACCAGCAGGGGCGTTAGGGGGCCCCCCACTGAAGCTTTCTTT. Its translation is CATSRGVRGPPTEAFF.

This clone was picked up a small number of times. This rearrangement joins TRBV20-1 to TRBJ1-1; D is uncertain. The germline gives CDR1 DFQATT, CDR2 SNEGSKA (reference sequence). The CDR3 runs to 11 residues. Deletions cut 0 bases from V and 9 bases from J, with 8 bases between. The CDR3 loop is CSARDFDKAFF. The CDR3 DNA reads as TGCAGTGCTAGAGATTTTGACAAAGCTTTCTTT.

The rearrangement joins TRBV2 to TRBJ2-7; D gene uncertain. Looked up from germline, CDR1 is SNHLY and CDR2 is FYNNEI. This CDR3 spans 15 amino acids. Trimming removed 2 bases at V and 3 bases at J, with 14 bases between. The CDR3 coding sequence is TGTGCCAGCAGTGAAAGGGAAATCAGCAACTACGAGCAGTACTTC. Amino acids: CASSEREISNYEQYF.

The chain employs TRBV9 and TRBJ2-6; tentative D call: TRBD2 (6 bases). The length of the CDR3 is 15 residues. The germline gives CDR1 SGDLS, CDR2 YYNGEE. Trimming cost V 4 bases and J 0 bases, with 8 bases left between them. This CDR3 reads CASSSGDSGANVLTF. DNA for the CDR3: TGTGCCAGCAGCTCGGGAGACTCTGGGGCCAACGTCCTGACTTTC.

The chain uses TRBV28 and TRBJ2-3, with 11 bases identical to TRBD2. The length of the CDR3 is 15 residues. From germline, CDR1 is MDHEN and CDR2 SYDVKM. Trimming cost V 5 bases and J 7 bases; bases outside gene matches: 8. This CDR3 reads CASSELAGANYTQYF. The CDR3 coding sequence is TGTGCCAGCAGTGAACTAGCGGGGGCCAACTATACGCAGTATTTT. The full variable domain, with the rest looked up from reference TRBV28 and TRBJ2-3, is DVKVTQSSRYLVKRTGEKVFLECVQDMDHENMFWYRQDPGLGLRLIYFSYDVKMKEKGDIPEGYSVSREKKERFSLILESASTNQTSMYLCASSELAGANYTQYFGPGTRLTVL.

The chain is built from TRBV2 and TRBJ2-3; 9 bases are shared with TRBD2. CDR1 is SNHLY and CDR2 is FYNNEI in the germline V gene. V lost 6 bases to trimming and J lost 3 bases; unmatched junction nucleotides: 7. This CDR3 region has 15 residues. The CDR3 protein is CASRGRLAGTDTQYF. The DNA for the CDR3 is TGTGCCAGCAGGGGCCGGCTAGCGGGAACAGATACGCAGTATTTT.

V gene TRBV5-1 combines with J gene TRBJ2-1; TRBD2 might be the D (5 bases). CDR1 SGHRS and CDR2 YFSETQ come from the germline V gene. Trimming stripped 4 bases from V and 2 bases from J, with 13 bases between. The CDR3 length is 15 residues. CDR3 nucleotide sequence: TGCGCCAGCAGCGCAAGCGGTCCGACCTACAATGAGCAGTTCTTC. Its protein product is CASSASGPTYNEQFF.

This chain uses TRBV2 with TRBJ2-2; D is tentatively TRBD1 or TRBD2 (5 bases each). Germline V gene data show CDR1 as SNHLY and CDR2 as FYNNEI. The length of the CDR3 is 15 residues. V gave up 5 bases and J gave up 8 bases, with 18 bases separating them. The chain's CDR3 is CASSSLSGAGGELFF. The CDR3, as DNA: TGTGCCAGCAGTTCCCTGTCCGGGGCAGGGGGGGAGCTGTTTTTT. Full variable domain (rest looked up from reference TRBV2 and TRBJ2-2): EPEVTQTPSHQVTQMGQEVILRCVPISNHLYFYWYRQILGQKVEFLVSFYNNEISEKSEIFDDQFSVERPDGSNFTLKIRSTKLEDSAMYFCASSSLSGAGGELFFGEGSRLTVL.

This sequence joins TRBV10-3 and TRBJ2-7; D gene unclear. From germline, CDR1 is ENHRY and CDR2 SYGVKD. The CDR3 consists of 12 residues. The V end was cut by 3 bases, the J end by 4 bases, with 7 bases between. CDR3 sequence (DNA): TGTGCCATCAGTGAAAAGGGATACGAGCAGTACTTC. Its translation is CAISEKGYEQYF.

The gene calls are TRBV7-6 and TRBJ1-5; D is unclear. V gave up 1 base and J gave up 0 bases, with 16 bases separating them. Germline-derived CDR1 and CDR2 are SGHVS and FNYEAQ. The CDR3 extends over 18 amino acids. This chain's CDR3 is CASSLEGNWTGSNQPQHF. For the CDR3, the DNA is TGTGCCAGCAGCTTAGAAGGCAATTGGACGGGTAGCAATCAGCCCCAGCATTTT.

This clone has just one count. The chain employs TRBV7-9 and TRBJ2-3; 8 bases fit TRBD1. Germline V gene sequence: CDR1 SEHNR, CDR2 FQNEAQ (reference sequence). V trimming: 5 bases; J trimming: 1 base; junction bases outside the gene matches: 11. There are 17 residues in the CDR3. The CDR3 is CASSTRTGSGGTDTQYF. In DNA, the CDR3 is TGTGCCAGCAGCACCCGGACAGGGAGTGGTGGCACAGATACGCAGTATTTT.

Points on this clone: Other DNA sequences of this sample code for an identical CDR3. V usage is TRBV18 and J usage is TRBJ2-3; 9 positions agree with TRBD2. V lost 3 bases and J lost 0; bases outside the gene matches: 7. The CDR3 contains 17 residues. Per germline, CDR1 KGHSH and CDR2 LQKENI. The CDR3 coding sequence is TGTGCCAGCTCACCCCTCGGAACTAGCGGGAGCACAGATACGCAGTATTTT. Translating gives CASSPLGTSGSTDTQYF.

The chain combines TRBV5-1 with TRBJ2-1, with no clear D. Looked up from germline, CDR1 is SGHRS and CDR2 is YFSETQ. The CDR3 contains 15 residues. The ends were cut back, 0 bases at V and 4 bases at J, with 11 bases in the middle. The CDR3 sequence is CASSLEGFPYNEQFF. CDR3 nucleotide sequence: TGCGCCAGCAGCTTGGAGGGATTTCCTTACAATGAGCAGTTCTTC.

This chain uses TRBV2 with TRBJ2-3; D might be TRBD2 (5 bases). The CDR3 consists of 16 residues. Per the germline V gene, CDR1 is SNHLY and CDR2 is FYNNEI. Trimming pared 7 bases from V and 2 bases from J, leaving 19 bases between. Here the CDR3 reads CASTSSSGNPTDTQYF. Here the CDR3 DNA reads TGTGCCAGCACGAGCTCCAGCGGAAATCCCACAGATACGCAGTATTTT. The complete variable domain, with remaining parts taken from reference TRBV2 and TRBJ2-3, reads EPEVTQTPSHQVTQMGQEVILRCVPISNHLYFYWYRQILGQKVEFLVSFYNNEISEKSEIFDDQFSVERPDGSNFTLKIRSTKLEDSAMYFCASTSSSGNPTDTQYFGPGTRLTVL.

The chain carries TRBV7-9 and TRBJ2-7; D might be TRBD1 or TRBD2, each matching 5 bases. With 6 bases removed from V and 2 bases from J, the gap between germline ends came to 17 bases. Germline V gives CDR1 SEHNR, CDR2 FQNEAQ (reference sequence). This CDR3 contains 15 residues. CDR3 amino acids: CASSLPRDHPYEQYF. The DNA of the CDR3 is TGTGCCAGCAGTCTCCCCCGGGACCATCCCTACGAGCAGTACTTC. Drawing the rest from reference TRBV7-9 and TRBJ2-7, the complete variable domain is DTGVSQNPRHKITKRGQNVTFRCDPISEHNRLYWYRQTLGQGPEFLTYFQNEAQLEKSRLLSDRFSAERPKGSFSTLEIQRTEQGDSAMYLCASSLPRDHPYEQYFGPGTRLTVT.

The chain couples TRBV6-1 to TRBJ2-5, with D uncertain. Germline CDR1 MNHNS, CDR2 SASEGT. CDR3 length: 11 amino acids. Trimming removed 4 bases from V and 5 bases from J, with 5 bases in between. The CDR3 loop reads CASSVSETQYF. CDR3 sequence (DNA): TGTGCCAGCAGTGTGTCGGAGACCCAGTACTTC.

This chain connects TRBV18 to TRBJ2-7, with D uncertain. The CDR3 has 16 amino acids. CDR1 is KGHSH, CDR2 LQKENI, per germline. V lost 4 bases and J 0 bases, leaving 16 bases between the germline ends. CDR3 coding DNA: TGTGCCAGCTCACGGCCCGGACGGGTTCCCTCCTACGAGCAGTACTTC. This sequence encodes CASSRPGRVPSYEQYF. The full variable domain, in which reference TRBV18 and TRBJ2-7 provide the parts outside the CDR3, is NAGVMQNPRHLVRRRGQEARLRCSPMKGHSHVYWYRQLPEEGLKFMVYLQKENIIDESGMPKERFSAEFPKEGPSILRIQQVVRGDSAAYFCASSRPGRVPSYEQYFGPGTRLTVT.

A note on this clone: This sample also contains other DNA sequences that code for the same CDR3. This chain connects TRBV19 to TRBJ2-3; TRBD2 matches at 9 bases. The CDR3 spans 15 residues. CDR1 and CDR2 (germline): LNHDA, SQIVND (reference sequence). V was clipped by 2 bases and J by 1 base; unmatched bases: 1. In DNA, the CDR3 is TGTGCCAGTAGTATATTAGCGGGGGGCACAGATACGCAGTATTTT. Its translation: CASSILAGGTDTQYF.